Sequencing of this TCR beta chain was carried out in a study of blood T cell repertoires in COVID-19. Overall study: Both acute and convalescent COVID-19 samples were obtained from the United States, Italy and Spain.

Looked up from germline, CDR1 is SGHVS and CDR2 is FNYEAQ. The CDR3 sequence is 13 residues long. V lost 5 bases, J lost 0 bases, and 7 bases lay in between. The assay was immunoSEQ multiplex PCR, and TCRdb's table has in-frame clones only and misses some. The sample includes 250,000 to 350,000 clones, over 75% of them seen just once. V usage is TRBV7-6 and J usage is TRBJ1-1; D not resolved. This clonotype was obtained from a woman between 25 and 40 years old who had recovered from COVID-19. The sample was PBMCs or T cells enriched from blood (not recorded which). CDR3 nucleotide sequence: TGTGCCAGCAGCCTCACACTGAACACTGAAGCTTTCTTT. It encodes CASSLTLNTEAFF.